The rows below give T cell receptor beta chains drawn from one sample of a study of blood T cells in healthy people across ages. TCRdb re-derived calls from the 5' RACE reads in MiXCR, one entry per CDR3 protein. The table records 450,000 to 600,000 distinct CDR3 sequences, roughly a quarter of them present only once. The same data also contributed to another study, on T cells of mothers and their children.

The specimen sequenced was blood. These TCRs come from a boy younger than 10 in good health. Each CDR3 is given with its conserved first and last residue. A D gene is named only where the DNA matches it firmly. A row's size may be missing; if present it is once, few, many or a size class.

TRBV21-1,TRBJ2-5,NA,12,NA,TGTGCCAGCAGCATTGCACAAGAGACCCAGTACTTC,CASSIAQETQYF
TRBV6-2/TRBV6-3,TRBJ2-4,NA,16,NA,TGTGCCAGCAGTCAAGGACGAGCTATAACCGAAAACATTCAGTACTTC,CASSQGRAITENIQYF
TRBV29-1,TRBJ2-5,NA,13,NA,TGCAGCGGTACGTTGACAGGCCAAGAGACCCAGTACTTC,CSGTLTGQETQYF
TRBV3-1,TRBJ2-7,NA,15,few,TGTGCCAGCAGCCAATCCGGGACCCAAACCTACGAGCAGTACTTC,CASSQSGTQTYEQYF
TRBV7-9,TRBJ2-7,TRBD2,15,NA,TGTGCCAGCAGCGATCCACTAGCGGGGGACTACGAGCAGTACTTC,CASSDPLAGDYEQYF
TRBV6-5,TRBJ2-1,NA,13,NA,TGTGCCAGCAGTTACGCACGGGGTGGCGAGCAGTTCTTC,CASSYARGGEQFF
TRBV18,TRBJ1-4,NA,16,NA,TGTGCCAGCTCACCGGACGTGGGGATGGCTAATGAAAAACTGTTTTTT,CASSPDVGMANEKLFF
TRBV25-1,TRBJ1-4,NA,15,NA,TGTGCCAGCAGACCTACCGGGACGAGGAATGAAAAACTGTTTTTT,CASRPTGTRNEKLFF
TRBV7-9,TRBJ2-2,NA,11,NA,TGTGCCAGCCGGAAGACCGGGGAGCTGTTTTTT,CASRKTGELFF
TRBV5-4,TRBJ2-5,NA,14,NA,TGTGCCAGCAGCCCCAACCAGAACCAAGAGACCCAGTACTTC,CASSPNQNQETQYF
TRBV3-1,TRBJ2-5,TRBD1,17,NA,TGTGCCAGCAGCCAAGATTGGGACAGGGGGGAATGGGAGACCCAGTACTTC,CASSQDWDRGEWETQYF
TRBV6-5,TRBJ1-1,NA,13,few,TGTGCCAGCTCCCCTAAGTGGATGACTGAAGCTTTCTTT,CASSPKWMTEAFF
TRBV27,TRBJ2-3,NA,13,NA,TGTGCCAGCAGTTTATCACACACAGATACGCAGTATTTT,CASSLSHTDTQYF
TRBV7-9,TRBJ2-5,NA,15,once,TGTGCCAGCAGCTTATCGCTGACACCTTCGCGAGAGCAGTACTTC,CASSLSLTPSREQYF
TRBV29-1,TRBJ2-1,NA,15,NA,TGCAGCGTCCCCCGAAGGAGTACCTCCTACAATGAGCAGTTCTTC,CSVPRRSTSYNEQFF
TRBV7-8,TRBJ2-5,NA,14,NA,TGTGCCAGCAGCCCCCCCCCAGGTGGGGAGACCCAGTACTTC,CASSPPPGGETQYF
TRBV5-6,TRBJ1-2,NA,15,NA,TGTGCCGGCAGCCTTGAAACTGGGACAAGTTATGGCTACACCTTC,CAGSLETGTSYGYTF
TRBV20-1,TRBJ2-7,TRBD1,14,NA,TGCAGTGCTAGCTCCGGGACAGCTTCCTACGAGCAGTACTTC,CSASSGTASYEQYF
TRBV12-3/TRBV12-4,TRBJ2-3,TRBD2,14,NA,TGTGCCAGCAGTTTTCTAGGGAGGGAAGATGTGCAGTATTTT,CASSFLGREDVQYF
TRBV6-2/TRBV6-3,TRBJ2-7,TRBD2,15,NA,TGTGCCAGCAGCCCACTAGCGGCCAAAGACTACGAGCAGTACTTC,CASSPLAAKDYEQYF
TRBV12-3/TRBV12-4,TRBJ1-5,NA,14,few,TGTGCCAGCAGTTTGTACAGAAGGAATCAGCCCCAGCATTTT,CASSLYRRNQPQHF
TRBV28,TRBJ2-7,NA,20,NA,TGTGCCAGCAGTTTATCCACTCACAGATTCGGACAAGGCGGACTGTACGAGCAGTACTTC,CASSLSTHRFGQGGLYEQYF
TRBV18,TRBJ2-6,NA,14,few,TGTGCCAGCTCACCACCGGACGGGGCCAACGTCCTGACTTTC,CASSPPDGANVLTF
TRBV7-9,TRBJ2-2,TRBD1,15,few,TGTGCCAGCAGCGCCGGACAGGCAAACACCGGGGAGCTGTTTTTT,CASSAGQANTGELFF
TRBV12-3/TRBV12-4,TRBJ1-5,NA,16,NA,TGTGCCAGCAGTTTAAGGGGGGCTGGCGGCAATCAGCCCCAGCATTTT,CASSLRGAGGNQPQHF
TRBV21-1,TRBJ2-7,NA,16,NA,TGTGCCAGCAGCAAAGAGCAGCGGGAGAGGTCCTACGAGCAGTACTTC,CASSKEQRERSYEQYF
TRBV2,TRBJ2-4,NA,16,NA,TGTGCCAGCTACCAAGGCAAGGAGGGAGCCAAGAACATTCAGTACTTC,CASYQGKEGAKNIQYF
TRBV11-2,TRBJ2-7,NA,14,NA,TGTGCCAGCAGCCCGCTTGATTCGACCTACGAGCAGTACTTC,CASSPLDSTYEQYF
TRBV5-1,TRBJ1-4,TRBD1,15,NA,TGCGCCAGCAGCTTGGCCGGGACAGCTTATGAAAAACTGTTTTTT,CASSLAGTAYEKLFF
TRBV6-6,TRBJ2-5,NA,17,few,TGTGCCAGCAGTTACTGGGACCTCAGGGGTGGACAAGAGACCCAGTACTTC,CASSYWDLRGGQETQYF
TRBV12-3/TRBV12-4,TRBJ2-5,NA,16,NA,TGTGCCAGCACCGCCTTCTTAGGGGGCGGGAGGGAGACCCAGTACTTC,CASTAFLGGGRETQYF
TRBV9,TRBJ2-1,TRBD2,15,NA,TGTGCCAGCAGCGTAGGCGGGGGGACTAGCTATGAGCAGTTCTTC,CASSVGGGTSYEQFF
TRBV4-1,TRBJ2-5,NA,13,NA,TGCGCCAGCAGCCAAGCGGGTAATCTCGCCCAGTACTTC,CASSQAGNLAQYF
TRBV19,TRBJ2-5,TRBD2,14,NA,TGTGCCAGTAGTCGGACTAGCCAAAGCGGGACCCAGTACTTC,CASSRTSQSGTQYF
TRBV6-2/TRBV6-3,TRBJ2-7,NA,12,NA,TGTGCCAGCAGTTACTTCCCTCTGGAGCAGTACTTC,CASSYFPLEQYF
TRBV20-1,TRBJ2-7,NA,13,few,TGCAGTGCTAGGGGCCCGGGTGGCTACGAGCAGTACTTC,CSARGPGGYEQYF
TRBV21-1,TRBJ2-7,NA,16,NA,TGTGCCAGCAGCCTCGAAAAGGTTTTGCAGTTCTACGAGCAGTACTTC,CASSLEKVLQFYEQYF
TRBV30,TRBJ2-3,NA,13,NA,TGTGCCTGGAGTGGGGTAAGCACAGATACGCAGTATTTT,CAWSGVSTDTQYF
TRBV7-2,TRBJ2-1,TRBD2,14,NA,TGTGCCAGCAGCTTAGCAGCGGGGGGTAATGAGCAGTTCTTC,CASSLAAGGNEQFF
TRBV6-1,TRBJ1-1,NA,13,once,TGTGCCAGCAGGACCGCAGCGGGAACTGAAGCTTTCTTT,CASRTAAGTEAFF
TRBV3-1,TRBJ1-2,NA,11,NA,TGTGCCAGCAGCCAAGACCAGGGCTACACCTTC,CASSQDQGYTF
TRBV7-8,TRBJ2-5,TRBD2,15,NA,TGTGCCAGCAGCTTACCGGGACTAGCGACGGAGACCCAGTACTTC,CASSLPGLATETQYF
TRBV6-5,TRBJ2-5,TRBD2,17,NA,TGTGCCAGCAGTTACTCGATAGCTAGCGGGAACGGGAATGAGCAGTCCTTC,CASSYSIASGNGNEQSF
TRBV20-1,TRBJ2-1,TRBD2,14,NA,TGCAGTGCTAGTCAGGCGGGGGGATACAATGAGCAGTTCTTC,CSASQAGGYNEQFF
TRBV2,TRBJ1-2,TRBD1,15,NA,TGTGCCAGCAGCAACGGACAGGGGTCCCCCTATGGCTACACCTTC,CASSNGQGSPYGYTF
TRBV5-1,TRBJ2-1,TRBD2,15,NA,TGCGCCAGCATACAGAGCGGGGGGGCTTACAATGAGCAGTTCTTC,CASIQSGGAYNEQFF
TRBV20-1,TRBJ1-1,NA,12,NA,TGCAGTGCTAGAGGGCCGAACACTGAAGCTTTCTTT,CSARGPNTEAFF